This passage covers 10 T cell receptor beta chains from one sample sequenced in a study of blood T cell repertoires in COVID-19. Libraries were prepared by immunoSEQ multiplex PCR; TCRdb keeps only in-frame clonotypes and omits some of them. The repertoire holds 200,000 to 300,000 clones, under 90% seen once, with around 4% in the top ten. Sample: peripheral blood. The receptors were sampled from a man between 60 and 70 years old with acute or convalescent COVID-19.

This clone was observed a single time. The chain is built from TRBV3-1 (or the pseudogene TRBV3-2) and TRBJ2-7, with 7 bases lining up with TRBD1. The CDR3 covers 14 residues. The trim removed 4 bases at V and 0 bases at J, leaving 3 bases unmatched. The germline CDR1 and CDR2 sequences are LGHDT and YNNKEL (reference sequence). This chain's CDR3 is CASSPGQFSYEQYF. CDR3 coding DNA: TGTGCCAGCAGCCCGGGACAGTTCTCCTACGAGCAGTACTTC.

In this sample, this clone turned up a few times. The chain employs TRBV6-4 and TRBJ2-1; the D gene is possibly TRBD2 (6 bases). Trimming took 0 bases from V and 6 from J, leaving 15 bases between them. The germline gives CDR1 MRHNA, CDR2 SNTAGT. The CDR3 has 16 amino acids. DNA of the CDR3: TGTGCCAGCAGTGACTCGGTGAAGGACGGGGGCAATGAGCAGTTCTTC. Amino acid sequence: CASSDSVKDGGNEQFF.

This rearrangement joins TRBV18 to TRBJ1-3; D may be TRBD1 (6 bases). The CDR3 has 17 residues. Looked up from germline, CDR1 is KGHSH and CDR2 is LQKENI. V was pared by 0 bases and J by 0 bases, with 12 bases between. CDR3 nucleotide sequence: TGTGCCAGCTCACCACCGGGGGCAGGGGCCTCTGGAAACACCATATATTTT. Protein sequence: CASSPPGAGASGNTIYF.

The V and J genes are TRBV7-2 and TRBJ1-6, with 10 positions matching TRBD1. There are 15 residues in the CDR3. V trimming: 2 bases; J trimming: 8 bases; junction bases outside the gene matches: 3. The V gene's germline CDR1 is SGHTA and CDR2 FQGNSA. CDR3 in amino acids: CASSLQGQGYSPLHF. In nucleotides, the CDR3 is TGTGCCAGCAGCTTACAGGGACAGGGGTATTCACCCCTCCACTTT.

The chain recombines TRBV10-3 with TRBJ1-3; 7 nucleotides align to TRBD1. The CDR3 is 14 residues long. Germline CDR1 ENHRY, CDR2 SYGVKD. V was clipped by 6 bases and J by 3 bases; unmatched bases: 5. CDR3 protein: CAISNDRDGNTIYF. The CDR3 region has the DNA TGTGCCATCAGCAACGACAGGGATGGAAACACCATATATTTT.

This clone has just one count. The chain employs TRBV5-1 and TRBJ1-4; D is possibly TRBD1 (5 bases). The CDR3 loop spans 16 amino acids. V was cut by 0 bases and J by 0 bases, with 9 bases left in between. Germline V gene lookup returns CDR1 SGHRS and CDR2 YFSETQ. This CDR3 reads CASSLGTLATNEKLFF. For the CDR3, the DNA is TGCGCCAGCAGCTTGGGGACACTTGCAACTAATGAAAAACTGTTTTTT.

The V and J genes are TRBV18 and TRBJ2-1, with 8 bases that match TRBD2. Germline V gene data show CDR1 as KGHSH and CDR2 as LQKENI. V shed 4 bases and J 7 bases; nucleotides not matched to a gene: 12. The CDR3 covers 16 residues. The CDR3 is CASSLPGLDIWNEQFF. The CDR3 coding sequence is TGTGCCAGCTCACTTCCGGGACTAGATATATGGAATGAGCAGTTCTTC.

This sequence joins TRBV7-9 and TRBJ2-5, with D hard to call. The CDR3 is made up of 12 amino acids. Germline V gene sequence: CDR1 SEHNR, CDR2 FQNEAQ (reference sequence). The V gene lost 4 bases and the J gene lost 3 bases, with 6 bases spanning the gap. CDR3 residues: CASSSFEETQYF. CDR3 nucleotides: TGTGCCAGCAGCTCTTTCGAAGAGACCCAGTACTTC.

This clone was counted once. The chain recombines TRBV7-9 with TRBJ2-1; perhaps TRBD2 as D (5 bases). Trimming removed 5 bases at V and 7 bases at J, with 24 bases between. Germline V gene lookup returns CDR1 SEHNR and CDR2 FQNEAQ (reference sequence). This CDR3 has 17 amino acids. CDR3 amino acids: CASSPRALVPGLNEQFF. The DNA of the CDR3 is TGTGCCAGCAGCCCCCGGGCACTAGTACCAGGCCTAAATGAGCAGTTCTTC. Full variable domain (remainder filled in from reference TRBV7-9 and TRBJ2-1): DTGVSQNPRHKITKRGQNVTFRCDPISEHNRLYWYRQTLGQGPEFLTYFQNEAQLEKSRLLSDRFSAERPKGSFSTLEIQRTEQGDSAMYLCASSPRALVPGLNEQFFGPGTRLTVL.

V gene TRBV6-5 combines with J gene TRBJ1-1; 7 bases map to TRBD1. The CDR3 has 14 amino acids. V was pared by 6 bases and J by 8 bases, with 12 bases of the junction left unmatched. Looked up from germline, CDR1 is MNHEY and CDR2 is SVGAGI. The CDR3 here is CASSLGQAGIEAFF. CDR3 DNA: TGTGCCAGCAGCCTTGGACAGGCTGGTATAGAAGCTTTCTTT.